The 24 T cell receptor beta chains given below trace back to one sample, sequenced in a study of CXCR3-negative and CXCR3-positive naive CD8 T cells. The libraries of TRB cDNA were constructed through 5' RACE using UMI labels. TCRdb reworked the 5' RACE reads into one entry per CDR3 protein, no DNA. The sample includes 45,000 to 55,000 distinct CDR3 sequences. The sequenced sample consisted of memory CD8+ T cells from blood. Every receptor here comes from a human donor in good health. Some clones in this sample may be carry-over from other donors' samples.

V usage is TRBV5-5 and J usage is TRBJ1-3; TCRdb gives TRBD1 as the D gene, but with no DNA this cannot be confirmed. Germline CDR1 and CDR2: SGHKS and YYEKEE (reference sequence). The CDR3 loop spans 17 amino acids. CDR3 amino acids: CASSLADRGRSGNTIYF.

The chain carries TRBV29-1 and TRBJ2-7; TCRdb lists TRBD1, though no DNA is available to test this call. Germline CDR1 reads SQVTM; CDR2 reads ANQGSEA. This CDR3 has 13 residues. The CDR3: CSVVWDGYYEQYF.

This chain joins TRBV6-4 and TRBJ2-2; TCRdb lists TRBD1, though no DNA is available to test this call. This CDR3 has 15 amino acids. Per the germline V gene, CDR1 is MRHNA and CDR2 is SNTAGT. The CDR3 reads CASSVEQGNTGELFF.

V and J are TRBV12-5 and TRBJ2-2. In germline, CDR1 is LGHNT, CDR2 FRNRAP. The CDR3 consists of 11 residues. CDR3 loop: CASGLNGELFF.

The CDR3 loop is CSAERQGPFPNEQFF. This chain connects TRBV20-1 to TRBJ2-1; TCRdb indicates TRBD1, and absent DNA this call remains unverified. The CDR3 runs 15 residues. Germline V CDR1 and CDR2: DFQATT, SNEGSKA (reference sequence).

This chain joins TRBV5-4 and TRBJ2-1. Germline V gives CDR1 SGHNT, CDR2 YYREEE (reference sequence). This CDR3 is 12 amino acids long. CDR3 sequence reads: CACSVKFSEQFF.

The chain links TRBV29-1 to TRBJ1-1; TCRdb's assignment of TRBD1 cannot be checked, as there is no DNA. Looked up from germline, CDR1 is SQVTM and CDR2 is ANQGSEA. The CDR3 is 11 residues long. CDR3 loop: CSVERGLDAFF.

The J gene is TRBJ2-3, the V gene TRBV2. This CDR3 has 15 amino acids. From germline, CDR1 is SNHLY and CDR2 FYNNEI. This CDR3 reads CASRIRGASTDTQYF.

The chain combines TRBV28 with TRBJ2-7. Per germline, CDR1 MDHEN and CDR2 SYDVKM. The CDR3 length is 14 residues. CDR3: CASVPSLTLYEQYF. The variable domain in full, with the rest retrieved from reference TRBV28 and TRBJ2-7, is DVKVTQSSRYLVKRTGEKVFLECVQDMDHENMFWYRQDPGLGLRLIYFSYDVKMKEKGDIPEGYSVSREKKERFSLILESASTNQTSMYLCASVPSLTLYEQYFGPGTRLTVT.

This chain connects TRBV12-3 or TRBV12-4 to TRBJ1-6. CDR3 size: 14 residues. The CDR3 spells CASSFRPTNSPLHF.

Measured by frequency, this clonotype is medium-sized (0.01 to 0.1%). CDR3: CASSDSRDTGELFF. The V call is TRBV6-4, the J call TRBJ2-2. The V gene's germline CDR1 is MRHNA and CDR2 SNTAGT. The CDR3 contains 14 residues.

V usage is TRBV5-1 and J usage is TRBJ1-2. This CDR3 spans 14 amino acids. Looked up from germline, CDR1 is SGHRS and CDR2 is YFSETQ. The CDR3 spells CASSLEVRNYGYTF.

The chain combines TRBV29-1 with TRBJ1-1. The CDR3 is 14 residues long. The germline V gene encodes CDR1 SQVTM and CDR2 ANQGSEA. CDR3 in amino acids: CSVEPWETDTEAFF.

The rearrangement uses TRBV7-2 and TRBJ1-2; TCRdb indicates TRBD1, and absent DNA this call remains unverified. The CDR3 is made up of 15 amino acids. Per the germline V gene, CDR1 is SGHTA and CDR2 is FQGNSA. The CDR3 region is CASSLSATGVEGYTF.

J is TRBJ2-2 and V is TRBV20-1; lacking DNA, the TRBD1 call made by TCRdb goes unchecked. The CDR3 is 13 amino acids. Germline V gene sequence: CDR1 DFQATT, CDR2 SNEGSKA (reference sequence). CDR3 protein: CSARSPGSGELFF.

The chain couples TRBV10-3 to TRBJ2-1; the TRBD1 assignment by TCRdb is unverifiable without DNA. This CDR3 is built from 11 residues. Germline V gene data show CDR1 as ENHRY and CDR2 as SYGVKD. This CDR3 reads CAISEGGEQFF.

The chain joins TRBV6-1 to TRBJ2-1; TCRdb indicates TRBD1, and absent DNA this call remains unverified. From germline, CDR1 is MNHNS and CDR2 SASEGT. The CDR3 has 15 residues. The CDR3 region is CASSSGTGDSNEQFF.

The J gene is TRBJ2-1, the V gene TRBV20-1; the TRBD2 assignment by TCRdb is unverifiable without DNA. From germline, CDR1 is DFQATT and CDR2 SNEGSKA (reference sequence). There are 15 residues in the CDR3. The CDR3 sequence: CSANERGGSLDEQFF.

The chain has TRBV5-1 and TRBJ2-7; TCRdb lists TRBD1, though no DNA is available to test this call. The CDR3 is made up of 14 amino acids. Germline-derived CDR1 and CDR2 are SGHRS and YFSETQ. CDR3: CASTVSGNLYEQYF.

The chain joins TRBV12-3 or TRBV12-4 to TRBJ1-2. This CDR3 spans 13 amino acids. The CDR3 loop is CASSLGNNYGYTF.

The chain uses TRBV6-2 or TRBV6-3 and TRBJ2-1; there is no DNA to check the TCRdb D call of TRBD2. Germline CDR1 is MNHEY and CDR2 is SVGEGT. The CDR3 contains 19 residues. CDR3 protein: CASSYSGLAGGYAYNEQFF.

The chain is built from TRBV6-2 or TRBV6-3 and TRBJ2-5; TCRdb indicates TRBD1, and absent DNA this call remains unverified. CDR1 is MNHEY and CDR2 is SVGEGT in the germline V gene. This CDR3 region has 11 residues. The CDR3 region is CASSLPGAQYF.

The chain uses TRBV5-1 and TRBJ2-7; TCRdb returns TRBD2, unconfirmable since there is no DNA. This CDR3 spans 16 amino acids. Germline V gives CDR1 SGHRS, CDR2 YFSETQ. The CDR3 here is CASSPETGTSVREQYF.

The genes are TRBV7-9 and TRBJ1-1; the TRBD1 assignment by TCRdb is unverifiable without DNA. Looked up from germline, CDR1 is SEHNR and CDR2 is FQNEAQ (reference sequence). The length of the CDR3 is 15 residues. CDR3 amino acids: CASSWPGRGNTEAFF.